Listed below are T cell receptor beta chains from one sample, sequenced in a study of post-analysis software for immune sequencing data. TCRdb analysed the PCR reads with MiXCR anew, one entry per CDR3 protein. The table includes roughly 540,000 distinct CDR3 sequences, roughly 34% detected once. Sample: blood. The source of these receptors is a girl aged 2-17 years with multiple sclerosis. Both conserved end residues are part of each CDR3. The D gene is left open where the match is weak. Clone size appears in some rows only: once, few, many, or a class for an expanded clone.

TRBJ1-2	NA	few	TRBV7-2	TGTGCCAGCAGCTTAAATGGCAGAGCTAACTATGGCTACACCTTC	CASSLNGRANYGYTF
TRBJ1-2	NA	NA	TRBV12-3/TRBV12-4	TGTGCCAGCAGGTGGGCGGACTATGGCTACACCTTC	CASRWADYGYTF
TRBJ2-1	NA	NA	TRBV27	TGTGCCAGCAGGACAGGCGCCGCCTACAATGAGCAGTTCTTC	CASRTGAAYNEQFF
TRBJ1-2	NA	NA	TRBV5-1	TGCGCCAGCAGCTTGGGGGAGGGGAACTATGGCTACACCTTC	CASSLGEGNYGYTF
TRBJ1-1	NA	few	TRBV2	TGTGCCAGCAGCCCCGAGGCCTTCGGACCTGAAGCTTTCTTT	CASSPEAFGPEAFF
TRBJ1-1	NA	few	TRBV3-1	TGTGCCAGCAGCCGTTTGCTGAACACTGAAGCTTTCTTT	CASSRLLNTEAFF
TRBJ1-2	NA	NA	TRBV6-6	TGTGCCAGCAGTTACTGGCCGCCCTATGGCTACACCTTC	CASSYWPPYGYTF
TRBJ2-2	NA	NA	TRBV27	TGTGCCAGCTCCCCTGACCCCGGGACAATGAACGCCGGGGAGCTGTTTTTT	CASSPDPGTMNAGELFF
TRBJ1-2	NA	NA	TRBV7-8	TGTGCCAGCAGCTCCGAGGACGGTCTTACTATAGGCTACACCTTC	CASSSEDGLTIGYTF
TRBJ2-6	TRBD1	NA	TRBV12-3/TRBV12-4	TGTGCCAGCAGTTTAGGGACAGGGTCCGGGGCCAACGTCCTGACTTTC	CASSLGTGSGANVLTF
TRBJ2-7	NA	few	TRBV4-2	TGTGCCAGCAGCCAATCCTTATACAGTTACGAGCAGTACTTC	CASSQSLYSYEQYF
TRBJ2-5	NA	many	TRBV10-3	TGTGCCATCAGTGAGTCTAGAAATGGAGAGACCCAGTACTTC	CAISESRNGETQYF
TRBJ2-5	TRBD2	few	TRBV5-1	TGCGCCAGCAGCTTGGGACTAGCTCGAGGAGAGGAGACCCAGTACTTC	CASSLGLARGEETQYF
TRBJ1-2	NA	NA	TRBV6-6	TGTGCCAGCAGTTACTCGAGAGACACCAGGGCTTATGGCTACACCTTC	CASSYSRDTRAYGYTF
TRBJ2-1	NA	few	TRBV10-1	TGCGCCAGCAGTGACAAAGGACGCAATGAGCAGTTCTTC	CASSDKGRNEQFF
TRBJ2-7	NA	NA	TRBV20-1	TGCAGTGCTCAAAGGTTGGGCAGTCCAATCCCCTACGAGCAGTACTTC	CSAQRLGSPIPYEQYF
TRBJ2-7	TRBD1	NA	TRBV6-5	TGTGCCAGCAGTTACCCGGGACAGGGGGGGATCCACGAGCAGTACTTC	CASSYPGQGGIHEQYF
TRBJ2-5	NA	NA	TRBV6-2/TRBV6-3	TGTGCCATCGGCGACTATCAAGAGACCCAGTACTTC	CAIGDYQETQYF
TRBJ2-1	TRBD1	NA	TRBV29-1	TGCAGCGGTGCTAATCACAGGGGTCGGGCTGAGCAGTTCTTC	CSGANHRGRAEQFF
TRBJ2-7	NA	many	TRBV12-3/TRBV12-4	TGTGCCAGCAGTTTAACAGGGTTGTACGAGCAGTACTTC	CASSLTGLYEQYF
TRBJ1-5	NA	NA	TRBV12-3/TRBV12-4	TGTGCCAGCAGTTTAGTTGGCGTGGGGGGAAACCCATATCGAAATCAGCCCCAGCATTTT	CASSLVGVGGNPYRNQPQHF
TRBJ2-4	TRBD1	NA	TRBV5-1	TGCGCCAGCAGCTTTGGGACAGGGGAAGAGCAGTACTTC	CASSFGTGEEQYF
TRBJ2-5	TRBD1	NA	TRBV28	TGTGCCAGCAGTTTAAGGAGACAGGGTCGAGGAACCCAGTACTTC	CASSLRRQGRGTQYF
TRBJ1-1	NA	many	TRBV5-1	TGCGCCAGCAGCTTGTGGGGGGGGAACACTGAAGCTTTCTTT	CASSLWGGNTEAFF
TRBJ2-7	NA	NA	TRBV5-6	TGTGCCAGCAGCAGGGGAACGTTGATGCCCTACGAGCAGTACTTC	CASSRGTLMPYEQYF
TRBJ2-3	NA	NA	TRBV12-3/TRBV12-4	TGCGCCAGCAGATCTAGCACAGATACGCAGTATTTT	CASRSSTDTQYF
TRBJ1-5	TRBD1	NA	TRBV5-1	TGCGCCAGCAGCCTGACTCAGGGGGTCGAGAAGCTCCAGCATTTT	CASSLTQGVEKLQHF
TRBJ2-4	TRBD2	NA	TRBV28	TGTGCCGCACAGCGGGGGGGACAAAACATTCAGTACTTC	CAAQRGGQNIQYF
TRBJ2-5	TRBD2	NA	TRBV3-1	TGTGCCAGCAGCCAACTTTCTAGCGGGGGGGCCGGAGAGACCCAGTACTTC	CASSQLSSGGAGETQYF
TRBJ2-7	NA	once	TRBV4-2	TGTGCCAGCAGCCAAGATCGGAAGGATGGCAGGGGCTACGAGCAGTACTTC	CASSQDRKDGRGYEQYF
TRBJ2-1	NA	few	TRBV19	TGTGCCAGTAGTGAGATCCCCAGCTCCTACAATGAGCAGTTCTTC	CASSEIPSSYNEQFF
TRBJ1-2	NA	few	TRBV21-1	TGTGCCAGCAGGACAGGGGAGGATGGCTACACCTTC	CASRTGEDGYTF
TRBJ2-3	TRBD2	few	TRBV6-2/TRBV6-3	TGTGCCAGCAGTTACGCTAGCGGGGGGGCCGACACAGATACGCAGTATTTT	CASSYASGGADTDTQYF
TRBJ2-7	TRBD2	NA	TRBV3-1	TGTGCCAGCAGCCATAAGCGGGGGGGGGTCTCCTACGAGCAGTACTTC	CASSHKRGGVSYEQYF
TRBJ1-5	NA	few	TRBV20-1	TGCAGTGCTAGAGATGAAGTACCGGGCAATCAGCCCCAGCATTTT	CSARDEVPGNQPQHF
TRBJ1-2	NA	NA	TRBV12-3/TRBV12-4	TGTGTCAGCAGCCCCCGCAGGAATGGCTACACCTTC	CVSSPRRNGYTF
TRBJ2-1	TRBD2	NA	TRBV20-1	TGCAGTGCTAGACTAGCGGGGGGTGAGGACAATGAGCAGTTCTTC	CSARLAGGEDNEQFF
TRBJ2-5	NA	NA	TRBV20-1	TGCAGTGCTAGAGTCGTTTCGAGGGGTCGGGAGACCCAGTACTTC	CSARVVSRGRETQYF
TRBJ2-5	NA	few	TRBV4-1	TGCGCCAGCAGCCAAGATCGGTCTAGCTGGGGAGAGACCCAGTACTTC	CASSQDRSSWGETQYF
TRBJ2-5	TRBD1	NA	TRBV18	TGTGCCAGCTCACCGGTCAGATCGGCGACAGGGGAGAAAGGGACCCAGTACTTC	CASSPVRSATGEKGTQYF
TRBJ1-1	NA	NA	TRBV6-5	TGTGCCAGCAGTCTTGACAGTGGGGTCGCCACTGAAGCTTTCTTT	CASSLDSGVATEAFF
TRBJ2-5	TRBD2	NA	TRBV7-9	TGTGCCATACTTAGCGGGGGGGCCGCGAAGACCCAGTACTTC	CAILSGGAAKTQYF
TRBJ1-2	NA	NA	TRBV7-2	TGTGTCAGCACCCACATTGACTTAGGGAACTATGGCTACACCTTC	CVSTHIDLGNYGYTF
TRBJ2-5	NA	NA	TRBV10-1	TGCGCCAGCAGTGACGGGACTCACCGACCAGAGACCCAGTACTTC	CASSDGTHRPETQYF
TRBJ2-4	NA	NA	TRBV9	TGTGCCAGCAGCGTAGGTGAGGGAAACATTCAGTACTTC	CASSVGEGNIQYF
TRBJ2-5	NA	NA	TRBV29-1	TGCAGCGTTGGACGGGACGGCCCGTACTTC	CSVGRDGPYF
TRBJ2-7	TRBD1	NA	TRBV4-1	TGCGCCAGCAGCCAACCAGAAGGGACAGTTAGTTCCTACGAGCAGTACTTC	CASSQPEGTVSSYEQYF
TRBJ2-1	TRBD2	NA	TRBV6-1	TGTGCTTTAGGAAAGCGGGGGGGCTACAATGAGCAGTTCTTC	CALGKRGGYNEQFF
TRBJ2-3	NA	NA	TRBV9	TGTGCCGGCAGCGTAGGTAACCGACTAGGGGATACGCAGTATTTT	CAGSVGNRLGDTQYF
TRBJ2-1	NA	few	TRBV7-8	TGTGCCAGCATAGACGCCCCCCGGGTAGGGGTGGGTGAGCAGTTCTTC	CASIDAPRVGVGEQFF
TRBJ1-5	NA	NA	TRBV2	TGTGCCAGCAGTGAAGAGGGTAGGGCCCCCGCATTGACCCAGCATTTT	CASSEEGRAPALTQHF
TRBJ2-5	NA	few	TRBV7-9	TGTGCCAGCAGCTTATCATGGGCCCTCCAAGAGACCCAGTACTTC	CASSLSWALQETQYF
TRBJ2-1	TRBD2	NA	TRBV20-1	TGCGGTGCTAGACTGGCGGGGGGGTACAATGAGCAGTTCTTC	CGARLAGGYNEQFF
TRBJ2-5	NA	NA	TRBV5-8	TGTGCCAGCAGCCCGGACGGGAGAGAGACCCAGTACTTC	CASSPDGRETQYF
TRBJ2-2	NA	few	TRBV15	TGTGCCACCAGTGGGGGGACCGGGGAGCTGTTTTTT	CATSGGTGELFF
TRBJ1-5	NA	NA	TRBV11-2	TGTGCCAGCAGCCCCTTCGCAGGGGCGGGCAATCAGCCCCAGCATTTT	CASSPFAGAGNQPQHF
TRBJ2-7	TRBD2	few	TRBV12-3/TRBV12-4	TGTGCCAGCAGAAAGCGGGGGGAAGTATACGAGCAGTACTTC	CASRKRGEVYEQYF
TRBJ2-5	TRBD2	few	TRBV7-2	TGTGCCAGCAGCCACCAGCCAGCCAGACTAGCGGGGGGAGAGACCCAGTACTTC	CASSHQPARLAGGETQYF